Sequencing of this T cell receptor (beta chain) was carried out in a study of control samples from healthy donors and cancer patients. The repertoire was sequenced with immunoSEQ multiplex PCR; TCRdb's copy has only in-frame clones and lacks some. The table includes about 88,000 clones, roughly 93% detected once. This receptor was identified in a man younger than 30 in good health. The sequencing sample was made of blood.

The CDR3 protein is CASSLDRAGLEQYF. Here the CDR3 DNA reads TGTGCCAGCAGCTTAGACAGGGCAGGGCTCGAGCAGTACTTC. V and J are TRBV7-2 and TRBJ2-7; a weak D match, TRBD1 (6 bases). The germline V gene has CDR1 SGHTA and CDR2 FQGNSA. This CDR3 comprises 14 residues. Trimming took off 1 base at V and 6 bases at J, with 13 bases between the two ends. Full variable domain (outside the CDR3, taken from reference TRBV7-2 and TRBJ2-7): GAGVSQSPSNKVTEKGKDVELRCDPISGHTALYWYRQSLGQGLEFLIYFQGNSAPDKSGLPSDRFSAERTGGSVSTLTIQRTQQEDSAVYLCASSLDRAGLEQYFGPGTRLTVT.